This T cell receptor (beta chain) was sequenced in a study of T cell clonotyping in hematopoietic cell transplantation. Details on this clone: What it binds is not known.

Whole-study results and caveats: After transplant, recipient diversity fell while pathologically expanded clonotypes grew through day 180.

V trimming: 5 bases; J trimming: 2 bases; junction bases outside the gene matches: 5. CDR3 length: 15 residues. Germline V CDR1 and CDR2: SGHAT, FQDESV (reference sequence). Measured with immunoSEQ multiplex PCR; TCRdb has only the in-frame clones, and not every one. The sample includes about 50,000 clones, around 84% of them seen just once. Documented time point: recipient sample about 28 days before transplant, after cytoreduction. Blood collection times were about day -28 and days 30, 100, 180 posttransplant. The starting material was peripheral blood mononuclear cells, obtained before stem cell transplant. This receptor was identified in a man aged 55-75 years with biphenotypic leukemia. Some clones in this sample may be carry-over from other donors' samples. The chain has TRBV11-1 and TRBJ2-5; 10 nucleotides line up with TRBD2. The CDR3 loop reads CASSRSGRVQETQYF. In nucleotides, the CDR3 is TGTGCCAGCAGCCGGAGCGGGAGGGTACAAGAGACCCAGTACTTC.